These T cell receptor beta chains were read from a single sample in a study of OX40 agonist ivuxolimab in advanced cancers. TCRdb's table, derived via immunoSEQ multiplex PCR, lists solely in-frame clones and lacks some. This sample has roughly 17,000 clones, with 70% to 85% found just once. Material: CD4+ or CD8+ T cells sorted from blood, obtained in a trial of the OX40 agonist ivuxolimab. The receptors originated from an adult with an advanced solid tumor such as melanoma, head and neck, liver or kidney cancer. Each CDR3 is given with its conserved first and last residue.

v_call	cdr3_length	j_call	cdr3_aa
TRBV19	14	TRBJ2-7	CASRETAAGAEQYF
TRBV6-5	15	TRBJ1-1	CASSPPGQENTEAFF
TRBV9	19	TRBJ2-6	CASSPTGRPRGSGANVLTF
TRBV28	17	TRBJ2-1	CASSLLAGKSSYNEQFF
TRBV27	14	TRBJ2-7	CASSFGGPTLAQYF
TRBV7-9	16	TRBJ1-5	CASSLVTGGAGQPQHF
TRBV7-2	15	TRBJ1-5	CASSSDREELQPQHF
TRBV9	16	TRBJ1-2	CASSVATPGPNYGYTF
TRBV7-2	14	TRBJ2-7	CASSLEMISYEQYF
TRBV4-3	14	TRBJ1-5	CASSQGTGDQPQHF
TRBV7-6	12	TRBJ2-7	CASSLGSYEQYF
TRBV19	14	TRBJ2-1	CASTIGLSHNEQFF
TRBV5-1	15	TRBJ1-4	CASSLEIPASEKLFF
TRBV6-1	13	TRBJ2-5	CASSEWVQETQYF
TRBV13	16	TRBJ1-1	CASSSSPGASNTEAFF
TRBV6-1	12	TRBJ1-5	CASQGEAQPQHF
TRBV7-6	14	TRBJ2-7	CASSLRGAAYEQYF
TRBV5-5	12	TRBJ1-1	CASSQGNTEAFF
TRBV11-1	17	TRBJ1-1	CASSLSRGRRVNTEAFF
TRBV7-3	13	TRBJ1-2	CASSSDTNYGYTF
TRBV7-9	15	TRBJ2-4	CASSLVTGPKNIQYF
TRBV7-9	14	TRBJ1-4	CASSLYGVDEKLFF
TRBV27	12	TRBJ2-7	CASSSQGREQYF